The sample holds a few counts of the clone carrying this TCR beta chain. The sample comes from a study of patients and donors after allogeneic stem cell transplantation. Between the trimmed V and J ends, which lost 0 bases and 0 bases, there was a span of 21 bases. The CDR3 has 19 residues. Germline assignment: CDR1 MNHEY and CDR2 SVGEGT. TCRdb fed the RT-PCR reads into MiXCR, producing one record per CDR3 protein. The sample contains 800,000 to 1,000,000 distinct CDR3 sequences, 15% to 20% of which appear only once. The material sequenced was blood, either unsorted or a sorted T cell fraction (not recorded which). V usage is TRBV6-2 or TRBV6-3 and J usage is TRBJ2-7; tentatively, D is TRBD1 or TRBD2 (6 bases each). The receptor's source is a human donor who was either an allogeneic HSCT recipient or a stem cell or donor lymphocyte infusion donor (not recorded which). It is not recorded whose cells these are; they may come from a transplant donor. CDR3 residues: CASSYSRAEGGLSSYEQYF. Written as DNA, the CDR3 is TGTGCCAGCAGTTACTCGAGAGCGGAAGGGGGGCTAAGCTCCTACGAGCAGTACTTC.